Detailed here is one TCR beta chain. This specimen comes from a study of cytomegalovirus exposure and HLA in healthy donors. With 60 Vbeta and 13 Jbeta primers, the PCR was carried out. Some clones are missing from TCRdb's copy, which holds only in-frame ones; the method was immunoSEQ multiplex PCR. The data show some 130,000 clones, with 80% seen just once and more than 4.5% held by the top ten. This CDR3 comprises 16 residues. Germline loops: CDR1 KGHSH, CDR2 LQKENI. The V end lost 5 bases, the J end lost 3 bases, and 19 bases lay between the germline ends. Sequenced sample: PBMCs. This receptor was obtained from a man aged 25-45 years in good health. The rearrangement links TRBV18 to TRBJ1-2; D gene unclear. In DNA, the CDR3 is TGTGCCAGCTCATCCGGATACGCCTTGCAGGACTATGGCTACACCTTC. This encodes CASSSGYALQDYGYTF.